This is a list of T cell receptor beta chains from one sample in a study of T cell responses to AZD1222 COVID-19 vaccine. Sequencing was performed with immunoSEQ multiplex PCR; in TCRdb, only in-frame clones are kept and a portion is missing. The repertoire holds approximately 150,000 clones, with 94% as singletons. The sequencing used peripheral blood, collected on day 0 of AZD1222 vaccination. The source is an adult in good health. CDR3s include the opening cysteine and the closing phenylalanine or tryptophan. D genes are given only for firm matches. The listing skips clone size in some rows; elsewhere it reads once, few, many or a size class.

CDR3 protein: CASSVLAGPTSTDTQYF
CDR3 DNA: TGTGCCAGTAGTGTACTAGCGGGTCCGACTAGCACAGATACGCAGTATTTT
J gene: TRBJ2-3
V gene: TRBV19
D gene: TRBD2
clone size: NA

CDR3 protein: CASSFSPGRSYNEQFF
CDR3 DNA: TGTGCCAGCAGCTTTTCCCCCGGACGAAGCTACAATGAGCAGTTCTTC
J gene: TRBJ2-1
V gene: TRBV11-1
D gene: NA
clone size: NA

CDR3 protein: CASSGPSNEKLFF
CDR3 DNA: TGTGCCAGCAGTGGACCCTCAAACGAAAAACTGTTTTTT
J gene: TRBJ1-4
V gene: TRBV28
D gene: NA
clone size: NA

CDR3 protein: CASSVGYGGPSDTQYF
CDR3 DNA: TGTGCCAGCAGCGTAGGTTACGGGGGGCCCTCAGATACGCAGTATTTT
J gene: TRBJ2-3
V gene: TRBV9
D gene: NA
clone size: NA

CDR3 protein: CASSAASDTGELFF
CDR3 DNA: TGTGCCAGCAGCGCAGCTTCGGACACCGGGGAGCTGTTTTTT
J gene: TRBJ2-2
V gene: TRBV7-2
D gene: NA
clone size: NA

CDR3 protein: CASSGPGLGEQFF
CDR3 DNA: TGTGCCAGCAGCGGCCCAGGTTTGGGAGAGCAGTTCTTC
J gene: TRBJ2-1
V gene: TRBV3-1/TRBV3-2
D gene: NA
clone size: NA

CDR3 protein: CASRTGTGGAYTQYF
CDR3 DNA: TGTGCCAGTAGGACCGGGACAGGGGGCGCTTATACGCAGTATTTT
J gene: TRBJ2-3
V gene: TRBV19
D gene: TRBD1
clone size: NA

CDR3 protein: CASRLGVVQYF
CDR3 DNA: TGTGCCAGTCGGCTGGGGGTGGTGCAGTATTTT
J gene: TRBJ2-3
V gene: TRBV19
D gene: NA
clone size: NA

CDR3 protein: CASSQGAAGSYGYTF
CDR3 DNA: TGTGCCAGCAGCCAAGGAGCGGCGGGGAGCTATGGCTACACCTTC
J gene: TRBJ1-2
V gene: TRBV3-1/TRBV3-2
D gene: NA
clone size: NA

CDR3 protein: CASSPISSLNQPQHF
CDR3 DNA: TGTGCCAGCAGTCCCATTTCCTCCCTCAATCAGCCCCAGCATTTT
J gene: TRBJ1-5
V gene: TRBV27
D gene: NA
clone size: NA

CDR3 protein: CASSAFTGATEAFF
CDR3 DNA: TGTGCCAGCAGCGCCTTTACAGGGGCCACTGAAGCTTTCTTT
J gene: TRBJ1-1
V gene: TRBV9
D gene: TRBD1
clone size: NA

CDR3 protein: CASKGRLEEKLFF
CDR3 DNA: TGTGCCAGCAAGGGGCGCTTGGAGGAAAAACTGTTTTTT
J gene: TRBJ1-4
V gene: TRBV19
D gene: NA
clone size: once

CDR3 protein: CAISESTNYNSPLHF
CDR3 DNA: TGTGCCATCAGTGAGTCAACAAACTATAATTCACCCCTCCACTTT
J gene: TRBJ1-6
V gene: TRBV10-3
D gene: NA
clone size: few

CDR3 protein: CASSFAGARNEQFF
CDR3 DNA: TGTGCCAGCAGCTTTGCGGGGGCGAGGAATGAGCAGTTCTTC
J gene: TRBJ2-1
V gene: TRBV5-4
D gene: NA
clone size: NA

CDR3 protein: CASSKDRLGNQPQHF
CDR3 DNA: TGTGCCAGCAGCAAGGACAGGTTGGGAAATCAGCCCCAGCATTTT
J gene: TRBJ1-5
V gene: TRBV7-9
D gene: TRBD1
clone size: NA

CDR3 protein: CASSYQGQGGYGYTF
CDR3 DNA: TGTGCCAGCAGTTACCAGGGACAGGGGGGCTATGGCTACACCTTC
J gene: TRBJ1-2
V gene: TRBV6-5
D gene: TRBD1
clone size: NA

CDR3 protein: CASHGGGLDTIYF
CDR3 DNA: TGTGCCAGCCACGGAGGCGGCTTAGACACCATATATTTT
J gene: TRBJ1-3
V gene: TRBV28
D gene: NA
clone size: NA

CDR3 protein: CASSLILQINSNQPQHF
CDR3 DNA: TGTGCCAGCAGTTTAATTCTCCAGATTAATAGCAATCAGCCCCAGCATTTT
J gene: TRBJ1-5
V gene: TRBV28
D gene: NA
clone size: NA

CDR3 protein: CASYGASGGTNTGELFF
CDR3 DNA: TGCGCCAGCTACGGGGCCTCAGGGGGAACGAACACCGGGGAGCTGTTTTTT
J gene: TRBJ2-2
V gene: TRBV5-1
D gene: TRBD1
clone size: NA

CDR3 protein: CASSLAETDHEKLFF
CDR3 DNA: TGTGCCAGCAGCTTAGCGGAGACAGACCATGAAAAACTGTTTTTT
J gene: TRBJ1-4
V gene: TRBV7-8
D gene: NA
clone size: NA

CDR3 protein: CASSLVVFPLHF
CDR3 DNA: TGTGCCAGCAGCTTGGTCGTATTCCCCCTCCACTTT
J gene: TRBJ1-6
V gene: TRBV5-8
D gene: NA
clone size: NA

CDR3 protein: CASSLGRQETQYF
CDR3 DNA: TGCGCCAGCAGCTTGGGACGGCAAGAGACCCAGTACTTC
J gene: TRBJ2-5
V gene: TRBV5-1
D gene: NA
clone size: NA

CDR3 protein: CATSDFAGGYTF
CDR3 DNA: TGTGCCACCAGTGATTTCGCCGGGGGCTACACCTTC
J gene: TRBJ1-2
V gene: TRBV24-1
D gene: NA
clone size: NA

CDR3 protein: CASSWDRINYGYTF
CDR3 DNA: TGTGCCAGCAGTTGGGACAGGATTAACTATGGCTACACCTTC
J gene: TRBJ1-2
V gene: TRBV27
D gene: TRBD1
clone size: NA

CDR3 protein: CASSLYNLGTQYF
CDR3 DNA: TGTGCCAGCAGCTTGTATAATCTGGGCACGCAGTATTTT
J gene: TRBJ2-3
V gene: TRBV7-2
D gene: NA
clone size: NA

CDR3 protein: CASSPRGTPLSTDTQYF
CDR3 DNA: TGTGCCAGCAGCCCGAGAGGGACCCCGCTCTCCACAGATACGCAGTATTTT
J gene: TRBJ2-3
V gene: TRBV5-5
D gene: NA
clone size: NA

CDR3 protein: CASSLEPIYNEQFF
CDR3 DNA: TGTGCCAGCAGCTTAGAGCCAATCTACAATGAGCAGTTCTTC
J gene: TRBJ2-1
V gene: TRBV7-3
D gene: NA
clone size: NA

CDR3 protein: CASSPQREAGDTQYF
CDR3 DNA: TGCGCCAGCAGCCCCCAAAGAGAAGCGGGAGATACGCAGTATTTT
J gene: TRBJ2-3
V gene: TRBV4-1
D gene: NA
clone size: NA

CDR3 protein: CASSLFGNSPLHF
CDR3 DNA: TGCGCCAGCAGCTTGTTTGGGAATTCACCCCTCCACTTT
J gene: TRBJ1-6
V gene: TRBV5-1
D gene: NA
clone size: NA

CDR3 protein: CASSRGQGDNEQFF
CDR3 DNA: TGTGCCAGCAGCCGGGGACAGGGTGACAATGAGCAGTTCTTC
J gene: TRBJ2-1
V gene: TRBV7-9
D gene: TRBD1
clone size: NA

CDR3 protein: CASSQVTGNQPQHF
CDR3 DNA: TGCGCCAGCAGCCAAGTAACGGGCAATCAGCCCCAGCATTTT
J gene: TRBJ1-5
V gene: TRBV4-1
D gene: NA
clone size: NA

CDR3 protein: CASRTSGRNTEAFF
CDR3 DNA: TGTGCCAGCAGGACCTCTGGGCGGAACACTGAAGCTTTCTTT
J gene: TRBJ1-1
V gene: TRBV5-4
D gene: NA
clone size: once

CDR3 protein: CSASPTYGYTF
CDR3 DNA: TGCAGTGCTTCGCCCACCTATGGCTACACCTTC
J gene: TRBJ1-2
V gene: TRBV20-1
D gene: NA
clone size: NA

CDR3 protein: CASSRDGLSGNTIYF
CDR3 DNA: TGTGCCAGCAGTAGGGACGGACTATCTGGAAACACCATATATTTT
J gene: TRBJ1-3
V gene: TRBV7-9
D gene: NA
clone size: NA

CDR3 protein: CASSPFDRPNEKLFF
CDR3 DNA: TGTGCCAGTAGCCCTTTCGACAGGCCCAATGAAAAACTGTTTTTT
J gene: TRBJ1-4
V gene: TRBV19
D gene: NA
clone size: NA

CDR3 protein: CASSRRGLNTDTQYF
CDR3 DNA: TGTGCCAGCAGCCGCCGGGGCCTGAACACAGATACGCAGTATTTT
J gene: TRBJ2-3
V gene: TRBV6-2/TRBV6-3
D gene: NA
clone size: NA

CDR3 protein: CATSDLRDNANTGELFF
CDR3 DNA: TGTGCCACCAGTGATTTGAGGGACAATGCGAACACCGGGGAGCTGTTTTTT
J gene: TRBJ2-2
V gene: TRBV24-1
D gene: NA
clone size: NA

CDR3 protein: CASSSGTVYNEQFF
CDR3 DNA: TGTGCCAGTAGCTCGGGGACCGTTTACAATGAGCAGTTCTTC
J gene: TRBJ2-1
V gene: TRBV19
D gene: NA
clone size: few

CDR3 protein: CASSFLTGNQPQHF
CDR3 DNA: TGTGCCAGCAGTTTTTTGACAGGGAATCAGCCCCAGCATTTT
J gene: TRBJ1-5
V gene: TRBV28
D gene: TRBD1
clone size: NA

CDR3 protein: CASSTPRGQYYSYNSPLHF
CDR3 DNA: TGCGCCAGCAGTACTCCCCGAGGACAGTACTACTCCTATAATTCACCCCTCCACTTT
J gene: TRBJ1-6
V gene: TRBV10-1
D gene: NA
clone size: NA

CDR3 protein: CASSRGPGGNSPLHF
CDR3 DNA: TGCGCCAGCAGCCGTGGACCCGGAGGGAATTCACCCCTCCACTTT
J gene: TRBJ1-6
V gene: TRBV4-1
D gene: NA
clone size: NA

CDR3 protein: CASSRPNNEKLFF
CDR3 DNA: TGTGCCAGCAGTAGACCGAATAATGAAAAACTGTTTTTT
J gene: TRBJ1-4
V gene: TRBV2
D gene: NA
clone size: NA

CDR3 protein: CASSMSGFTDTQYF
CDR3 DNA: TGTGCCAGTAGTATGAGTGGCTTCACAGATACGCAGTATTTT
J gene: TRBJ2-3
V gene: TRBV19
D gene: NA
clone size: NA

CDR3 protein: CASENTRHAGETQYF
CDR3 DNA: TGTGCCAGCGAAAACACTAGACACGCTGGAGAGACCCAGTACTTC
J gene: TRBJ2-5
V gene: TRBV19
D gene: NA
clone size: NA

CDR3 protein: CASRDGGWSTDTQYF
CDR3 DNA: TGTGCCAGCAGGGACGGGGGGTGGAGCACAGATACGCAGTATTTT
J gene: TRBJ2-3
V gene: TRBV28
D gene: TRBD2
clone size: NA

CDR3 protein: CASSAGTSSYNEQFF
CDR3 DNA: TGTGCCAGCAGCGCTGGGACTAGCTCCTACAATGAGCAGTTCTTC
J gene: TRBJ2-1
V gene: TRBV9
D gene: TRBD2
clone size: once

CDR3 protein: CASSFRPRRADQPQHF
CDR3 DNA: TGTGCCAGCAGCTTTCGGCCTCGTCGGGCAGATCAGCCCCAGCATTTT
J gene: TRBJ1-5
V gene: TRBV5-6
D gene: NA
clone size: NA

CDR3 protein: CATRTSGTGELFF
CDR3 DNA: TGTGCCACCCGGACTAGCGGGACGGGGGAGCTGTTTTTT
J gene: TRBJ2-2
V gene: TRBV12-3/TRBV12-4
D gene: TRBD2
clone size: NA

CDR3 protein: CASSPVIGGLGRTQYF
CDR3 DNA: TGTGCCAGCAGCCCGGTGATAGGGGGGCTCGGTAGAACGCAGTATTTT
J gene: TRBJ2-3
V gene: TRBV7-8
D gene: NA
clone size: NA